This T cell receptor beta chain is from a study of T-cell reconstitution after alpha-beta-depleted transplantation in children. The CDR3 has 15 residues. Trimming stripped 6 bases from V and 4 bases from J, with 20 bases between. Per the germline V gene, CDR1 is SQVTM and CDR2 is ANQGSEA. The TCRbeta library incorporated unique molecular identifiers. TCRdb reprocessed the PCR reads with MiXCR, giving one entry per CDR3 protein. The sample has about 360,000 distinct CDR3 sequences, more than 10% seen once; the top ten hold about 4%. In its sample, this clonotype was seen many times. The chain is built from TRBV29-1 and TRBJ2-3; TRBD2 might be the D (6 bases). The material was PBMCs, obtained from the stem cell graft. The TCR comes from a human donor who donated a stem cell graft to a child with Fanconi anemia. The CDR3 DNA reads TGCAGCGTGGCGGGGCACCAAAAGGGTCCAGATACGCAGTATTTT. It yields the protein CSVAGHQKGPDTQYF.